These 16 T cell receptor beta chains were sequenced from one sample in a study of CD8 T cells in Susac syndrome. The RNA input was about 0.5 to 1 ug, and it was reverse transcribed with random hexamers. TCRdb itself ran the immunoSEQ multiplex PCR reads through MiXCR, one entry per CDR3 protein. The table lists 100,000 to 150,000 distinct CDR3 sequences, over 85% of them singletons, with 0.085% to 0.09% in the top ten. Sequenced input: CD4+ T cells from PBMCs. All receptors derive from a human donor in good health.

This chain connects TRBV6-5 to TRBJ1-1; a possible D gene is TRBD1 (5 bases). The ends were cut back, 4 bases at V and 1 base at J, with 13 bases in the middle. This CDR3 comprises 15 residues. CDR1 is MNHEY, CDR2 SVGAGI, per germline. CDR3 nucleotide sequence: TGTGCCAGCAGTTCCAGACAGAGGGGGAACACTGAAGCTTTCTTT. Protein product: CASSSRQRGNTEAFF.

This clonotype appeared a single time. This sequence joins TRBV7-2 and TRBJ1-3, with D hard to call. The CDR3 contains 13 residues. Looked up from germline, CDR1 is SGHTA and CDR2 is FQGNSA. Trimming stripped 1 base from V and 4 bases from J, with 5 bases between. The CDR3 DNA follows: TGTGCCAGCAGCTTAGGGCTGGGAAACACCATATATTTT. This codes for CASSLGLGNTIYF.

The chain combines TRBV2 with TRBJ1-5; TRBD1 aligns across 9 bases. This CDR3 contains 15 residues. Losses at the gene ends were 11 bases for V and 3 bases for J; bases not matched to a gene: 11. CDR1 SNHLY and CDR2 FYNNEI come from the germline V gene. CDR3 in amino acids: CALGGDRAFNQPQHF. CDR3 sequence (DNA): TGTGCCCTAGGAGGGGACAGGGCTTTCAATCAGCCCCAGCATTTT.

The chain is built from TRBV5-1 and TRBJ1-1, with D unclear. CDR1 and CDR2 from the germline V gene are SGHRS and YFSETQ. The CDR3 spans 13 residues. Deletions cut 0 bases from V and 1 base from J, with 4 bases between. CDR3 in amino acids: CASSLDANTEAFF. As DNA, the CDR3 is TGCGCCAGCAGCTTGGATGCGAACACTGAAGCTTTCTTT. Together with reference TRBV5-1 and TRBJ1-1, the CDR3 gives the full variable domain: KAGVTQTPRYLIKTRGQQVTLSCSPISGHRSVSWYQQTPGQGLQFLFEYFSETQRNKGNFPGRFSGRQFSNSRSEMNVSTLELGDSALYLCASSLDANTEAFFGQGTRLTVV.

The chain couples TRBV6-1 to TRBJ1-1; D uncertain. This CDR3 contains 12 residues. Deletions cut 1 base from V and 8 bases from J, with 8 bases between. Germline values: CDR1 MNHNS, CDR2 SASEGT. Here the CDR3 reads CASSEVGGEAFF. As DNA, the CDR3 is TGTGCCAGCAGTGAAGTGGGAGGGGAAGCTTTCTTT.

The gene calls are TRBV20-1 and TRBJ2-7; TRBD2 matches at 8 bases. Germline CDR1 reads DFQATT; CDR2 reads SNEGSKA (reference sequence). The CDR3 spans 14 residues. Trimming took 3 bases from V and 3 from J; bases not matched to a gene: 7. This CDR3 is CSASRAAGVYEQYF. The CDR3 bases are TGCAGTGCTAGTAGAGCAGCGGGAGTCTACGAGCAGTACTTC.

The V gene is TRBV12-3 or TRBV12-4, the J gene TRBJ2-6; D not resolved. The CDR3 covers 14 residues. V lost 3 bases to trimming and J lost 1 base, with 4 bases between them. The CDR3 protein is CASSFRSGANVLTF. In DNA, the CDR3 is TGTGCCAGCAGTTTCAGATCTGGGGCCAACGTCCTGACTTTC.

This sequence joins TRBV27 and TRBJ2-3; TRBD2 matches at 8 bases. The CDR3 extends over 16 amino acids. Germline V CDR1 and CDR2: MNHEY, SMNVEV (reference sequence). V lost 6 bases to trimming and J lost 2 bases; unmatched junction nucleotides: 10. The CDR3: CASSLVAGPLTDTQYF. The CDR3 DNA sequence: TGTGCCAGCAGCCTTGTAGCGGGACCCCTCACAGATACGCAGTATTTT.

The CDR3: CASSPSGRGQFF. In DNA form, the CDR3 reads TGTGCCAGTAGTCCTAGCGGGAGGGGGCAGTTCTTC. The chain combines TRBV19 with TRBJ2-1; 12 bases are shared with TRBD2. The CDR3 extends over 12 amino acids. Germline V gene sequence: CDR1 LNHDA, CDR2 SQIVND (reference sequence). V shed 5 bases and J 12 bases; nucleotides not matched to a gene: 2.

The rearrangement joins TRBV18 to TRBJ1-5, with TRBD1 matching over 8 bases. Germline CDR1 is KGHSH and CDR2 is LQKENI. This CDR3 region has 16 residues. V was pared by 1 base and J by 5 bases, with 7 bases of the junction left unmatched. In DNA form, the CDR3 reads TGTGCCAGCTCACCACGCGCAGGGGGCAGGGATCAGCCCCAGCATTTT. It is translated as CASSPRAGGRDQPQHF.

The rearrangement links TRBV7-2 to TRBJ1-5; 9 bases map to TRBD1. The germline V gene encodes CDR1 SGHTA and CDR2 FQGNSA. The CDR3 runs to 16 residues. V dropped 5 bases and J dropped 3; count of bases not matched to a gene: 8. As DNA, the CDR3 is TGTGCCAGCAGCCCGGACAGGGGTCGGAACAATCAGCCCCAGCATTTT. Protein: CASSPDRGRNNQPQHF.

The J gene is TRBJ2-6, the V gene TRBV5-6; D gene unclear. The V end lost 3 bases, the J end lost 6 bases, and 7 bases lay between the germline ends. Per germline, CDR1 SGHDT and CDR2 YYEEEE. The CDR3 totals 13 residues. In nucleotides, the CDR3 is TGTGCCAGCAGCTCCAGGTCGGCCAACGTCCTGACTTTC. Its protein product is CASSSRSANVLTF.

The rearrangement joins TRBV24-1 to TRBJ2-2, with D possibly TRBD1 on 6 matching bases. The CDR3 sequence is 16 residues long. Germline CDR1 and CDR2: KGHDR and SFDVKD. V lost 2 bases, J lost 7 bases, and 16 bases lay in between. The CDR3 reads CATSDSLRTDYGELFF. CDR3 coding DNA: TGTGCCACCAGTGATTCCCTAAGGACAGACTACGGGGAGCTGTTTTTT.

This chain joins TRBV2 and TRBJ2-7; D not resolved. V gave up 1 base and J gave up 5 bases, with 9 bases separating them. Per germline, CDR1 SNHLY and CDR2 FYNNEI. There are 13 residues in the CDR3. CDR3 in DNA: TGTGCCAGCAGTGAAGAGGTGAAAAACGAGCAGTACTTC. It yields the protein CASSEEVKNEQYF.

This chain links TRBV2 with TRBJ2-4, with TRBD1 identical over 7 bases. CDR1 is SNHLY and CDR2 is FYNNEI in the germline V gene. This CDR3 comprises 14 residues. Trimming took 7 bases from V and 3 from J; bases not matched to a gene: 6. The CDR3 spells CASNPQGRKNIQYF. The CDR3 nucleotides read TGTGCCAGCAATCCACAGGGGCGCAAAAACATTCAGTACTTC.

The rearrangement joins TRBV7-2 to TRBJ1-3; D not certain. The CDR3 totals 17 residues. Trimming removed 5 bases at V and 0 bases at J, with 17 bases between. The V gene's germline CDR1 is SGHTA and CDR2 FQGNSA. The CDR3: CASSPSARLSSGNTIYF. The CDR3 coding sequence is TGTGCCAGCAGCCCCTCCGCCCGCTTGAGCTCTGGAAACACCATATATTTT.